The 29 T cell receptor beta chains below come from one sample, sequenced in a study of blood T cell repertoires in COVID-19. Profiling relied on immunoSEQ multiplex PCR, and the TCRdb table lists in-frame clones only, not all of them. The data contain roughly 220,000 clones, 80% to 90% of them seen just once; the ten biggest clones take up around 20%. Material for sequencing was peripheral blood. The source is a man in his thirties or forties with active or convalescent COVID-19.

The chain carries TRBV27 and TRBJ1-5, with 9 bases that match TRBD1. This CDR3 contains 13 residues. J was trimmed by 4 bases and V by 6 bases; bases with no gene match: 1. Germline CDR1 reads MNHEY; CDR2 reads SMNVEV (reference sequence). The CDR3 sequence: CASSGTGNQPQHF. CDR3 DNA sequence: TGTGCCAGCAGCGGGACAGGGAATCAGCCCCAGCATTTT.

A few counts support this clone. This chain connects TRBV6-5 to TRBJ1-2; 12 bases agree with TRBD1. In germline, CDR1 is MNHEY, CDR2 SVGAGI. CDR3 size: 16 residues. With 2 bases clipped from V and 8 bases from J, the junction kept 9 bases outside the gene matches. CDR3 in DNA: TGTGCCAGCAGTTACGGAGGGACAGGGGGCGCTGGCGGCTACACCTTC. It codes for CASSYGGTGGAGGYTF.

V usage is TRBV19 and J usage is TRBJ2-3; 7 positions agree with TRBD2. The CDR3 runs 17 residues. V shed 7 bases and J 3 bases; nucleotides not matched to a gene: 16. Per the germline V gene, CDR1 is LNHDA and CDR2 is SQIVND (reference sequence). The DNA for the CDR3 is TGTGCCAGTAAGAGTCGATGGCGGGAGCACCTTACAGATACGCAGTATTTT. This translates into CASKSRWREHLTDTQYF.

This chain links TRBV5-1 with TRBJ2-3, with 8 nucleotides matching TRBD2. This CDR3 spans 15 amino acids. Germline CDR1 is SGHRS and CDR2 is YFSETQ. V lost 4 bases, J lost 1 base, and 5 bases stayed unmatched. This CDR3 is CASSPPGLGTDTQYF. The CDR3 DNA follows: TGCGCCAGCAGCCCCCCGGGACTAGGCACAGATACGCAGTATTTT. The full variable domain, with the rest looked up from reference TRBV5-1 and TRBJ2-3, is KAGVTQTPRYLIKTRGQQVTLSCSPISGHRSVSWYQQTPGQGLQFLFEYFSETQRNKGNFPGRFSGRQFSNSRSEMNVSTLELGDSALYLCASSPPGLGTDTQYFGPGTRLTVL.

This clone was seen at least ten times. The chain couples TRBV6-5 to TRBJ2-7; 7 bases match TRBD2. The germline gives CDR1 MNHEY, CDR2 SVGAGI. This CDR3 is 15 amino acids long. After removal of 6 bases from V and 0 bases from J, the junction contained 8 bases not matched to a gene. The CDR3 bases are TGTGCCAGCAGCCCCCCCACGGGGGGCTCCTACGAGCAGTACTTC. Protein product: CASSPPTGGSYEQYF.

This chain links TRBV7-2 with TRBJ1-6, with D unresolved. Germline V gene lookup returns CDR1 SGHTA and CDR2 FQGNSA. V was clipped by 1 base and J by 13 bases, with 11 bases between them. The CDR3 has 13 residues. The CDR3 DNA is TGTGCCAGCAGCTTAGGGCAGACATTCCCCCTCCACTTT. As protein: CASSLGQTFPLHF.

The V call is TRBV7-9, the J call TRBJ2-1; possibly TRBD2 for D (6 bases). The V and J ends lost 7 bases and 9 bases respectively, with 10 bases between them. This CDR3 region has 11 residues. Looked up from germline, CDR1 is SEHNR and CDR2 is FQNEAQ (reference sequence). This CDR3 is CASKSGVEQFF. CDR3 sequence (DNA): TGTGCCAGCAAGTCGGGGGTTGAGCAGTTCTTC.

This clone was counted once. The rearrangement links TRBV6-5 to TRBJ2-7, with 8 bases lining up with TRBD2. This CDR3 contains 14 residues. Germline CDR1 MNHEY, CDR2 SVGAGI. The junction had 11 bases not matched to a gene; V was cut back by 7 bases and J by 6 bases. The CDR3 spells CASTRGGSLSEQYF. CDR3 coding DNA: TGTGCCAGCACCCGGGGGGGAAGTTTGAGCGAGCAGTACTTC.

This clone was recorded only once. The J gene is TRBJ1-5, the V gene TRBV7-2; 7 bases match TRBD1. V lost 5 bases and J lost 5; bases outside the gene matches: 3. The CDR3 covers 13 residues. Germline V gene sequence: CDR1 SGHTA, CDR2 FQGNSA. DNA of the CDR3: TGTGCCAGCAGCCGACAGGGAGATCAGCCCCAGCATTTT. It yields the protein CASSRQGDQPQHF.

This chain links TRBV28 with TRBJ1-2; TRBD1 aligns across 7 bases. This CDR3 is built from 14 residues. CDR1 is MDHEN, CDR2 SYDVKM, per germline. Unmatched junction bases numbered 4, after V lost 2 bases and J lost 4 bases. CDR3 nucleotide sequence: TGTGCCAGCAGTTTAGGACAGGTCGGCTATGGCTACACCTTC. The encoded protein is CASSLGQVGYGYTF.

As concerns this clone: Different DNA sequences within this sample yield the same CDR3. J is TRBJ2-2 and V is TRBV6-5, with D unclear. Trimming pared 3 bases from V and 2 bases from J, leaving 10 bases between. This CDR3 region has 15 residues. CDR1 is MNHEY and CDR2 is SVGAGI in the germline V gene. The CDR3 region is CASSYEGANTGELFF. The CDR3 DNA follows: TGTGCCAGCAGTTATGAAGGAGCCAACACCGGGGAGCTGTTTTTT.

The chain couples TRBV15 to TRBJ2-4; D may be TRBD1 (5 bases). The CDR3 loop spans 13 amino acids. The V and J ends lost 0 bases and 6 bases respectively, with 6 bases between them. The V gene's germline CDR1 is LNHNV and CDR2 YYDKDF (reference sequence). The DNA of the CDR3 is TGTGCCACCAGCAGAGACAGGGCAAACATTCAGTACTTC. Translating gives CATSRDRANIQYF.

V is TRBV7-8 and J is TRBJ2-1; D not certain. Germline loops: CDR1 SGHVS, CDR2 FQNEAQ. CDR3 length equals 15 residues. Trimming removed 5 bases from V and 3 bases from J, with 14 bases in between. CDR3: CASSRDAASYNEQFF. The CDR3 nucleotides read TGTGCCAGCAGCCGAGACGCCGCCAGCTACAATGAGCAGTTCTTC.

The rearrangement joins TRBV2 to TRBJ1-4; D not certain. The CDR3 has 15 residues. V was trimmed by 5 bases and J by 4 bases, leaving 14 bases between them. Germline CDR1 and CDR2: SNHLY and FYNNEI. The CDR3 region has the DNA TGTGCCAGCAGTCTAACAGACATTTTTAATGAAAAACTGTTTTTT. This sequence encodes CASSLTDIFNEKLFF.

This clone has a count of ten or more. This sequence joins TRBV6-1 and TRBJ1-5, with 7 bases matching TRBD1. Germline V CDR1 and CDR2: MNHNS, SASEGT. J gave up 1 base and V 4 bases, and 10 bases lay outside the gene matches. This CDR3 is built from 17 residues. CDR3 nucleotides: TGTGCCAGCAGTGGTGACAGGGCGACCTGGAGCAATCAGCCCCAGCATTTT. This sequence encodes CASSGDRATWSNQPQHF.

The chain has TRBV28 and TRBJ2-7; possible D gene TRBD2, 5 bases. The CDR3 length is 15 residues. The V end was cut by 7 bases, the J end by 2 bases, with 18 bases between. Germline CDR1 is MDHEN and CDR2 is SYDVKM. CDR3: CASTSPGGYPYEQYF. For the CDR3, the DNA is TGTGCCAGCACCTCTCCTGGCGGGTACCCCTACGAGCAGTACTTC. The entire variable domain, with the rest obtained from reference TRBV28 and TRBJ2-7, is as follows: DVKVTQSSRYLVKRTGEKVFLECVQDMDHENMFWYRQDPGLGLRLIYFSYDVKMKEKGDIPEGYSVSREKKERFSLILESASTNQTSMYLCASTSPGGYPYEQYFGPGTRLTVT.

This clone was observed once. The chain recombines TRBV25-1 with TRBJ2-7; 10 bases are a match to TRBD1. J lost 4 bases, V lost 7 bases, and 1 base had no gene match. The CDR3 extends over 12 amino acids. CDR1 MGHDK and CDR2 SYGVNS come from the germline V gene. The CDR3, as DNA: TGTGCCAGCAAGGGACAGGGGTACGAGCAGTACTTC. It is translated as CASKGQGYEQYF.

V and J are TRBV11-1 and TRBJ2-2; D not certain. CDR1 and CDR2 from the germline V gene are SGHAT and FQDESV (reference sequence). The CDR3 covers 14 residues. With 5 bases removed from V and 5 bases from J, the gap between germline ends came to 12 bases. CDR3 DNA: TGTGCCAGCAGCCAAGCAGGTTTAACCGGGGAGCTGTTTTTT. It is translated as CASSQAGLTGELFF.

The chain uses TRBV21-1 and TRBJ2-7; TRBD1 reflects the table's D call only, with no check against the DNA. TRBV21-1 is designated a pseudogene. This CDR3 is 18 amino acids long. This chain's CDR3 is CASSNLSWTGGFSYEQYF. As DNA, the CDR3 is TGTGCCAGCAGCAACCTCTCCTGGACAGGGGGTTTTTCCTACGAGCAGTACTTC.

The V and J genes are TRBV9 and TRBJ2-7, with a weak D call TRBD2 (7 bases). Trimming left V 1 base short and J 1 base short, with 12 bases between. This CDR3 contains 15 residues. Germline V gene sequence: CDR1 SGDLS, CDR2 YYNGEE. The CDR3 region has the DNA TGTGCCAGCAGCGTAAGTGGGGGGGCATCCTACGAGCAGTACTTC. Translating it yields CASSVSGGASYEQYF.

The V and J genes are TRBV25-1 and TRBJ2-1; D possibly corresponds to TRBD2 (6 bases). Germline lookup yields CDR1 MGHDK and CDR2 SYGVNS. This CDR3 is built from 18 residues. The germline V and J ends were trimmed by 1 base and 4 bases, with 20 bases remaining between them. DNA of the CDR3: TGTGCCAGCAGTGAATTAGCAGGAGGGGCCCCTGTTTACAATGAGCAGTTCTTC. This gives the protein CASSELAGGAPVYNEQFF.

The CDR3 coding sequence is TGTGCCAGCAGCTTAACATGGCAAGAGACCCAGTACTTC. Protein product: CASSLTWQETQYF. The gene calls are TRBV7-2 and TRBJ2-5; no clear D gene. V gave up 2 bases and J gave up 2 bases, with 6 bases separating them. CDR1 is SGHTA, CDR2 FQGNSA, per germline. The CDR3 is 13 residues long.

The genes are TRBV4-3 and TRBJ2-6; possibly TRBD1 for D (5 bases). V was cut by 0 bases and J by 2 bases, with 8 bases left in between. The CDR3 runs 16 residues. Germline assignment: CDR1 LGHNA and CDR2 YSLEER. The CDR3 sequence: CASSQDQGTGANVLTF. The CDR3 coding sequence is TGCGCCAGCAGCCAAGATCAGGGAACTGGGGCCAACGTCCTGACTTTC.

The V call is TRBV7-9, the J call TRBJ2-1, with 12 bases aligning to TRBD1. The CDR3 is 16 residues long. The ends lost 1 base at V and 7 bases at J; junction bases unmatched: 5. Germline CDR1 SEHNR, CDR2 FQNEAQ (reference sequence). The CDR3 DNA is TGTGCCAGCAGCTTAGTAGGGGACAGGGGGCGGAATGAGCAGTTCTTC. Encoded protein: CASSLVGDRGRNEQFF. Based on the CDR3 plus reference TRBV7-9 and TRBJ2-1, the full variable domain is DTGVSQNPRHKITKRGQNVTFRCDPISEHNRLYWYRQTLGQGPEFLTYFQNEAQLEKSRLLSDRFSAERPKGSFSTLEIQRTEQGDSAMYLCASSLVGDRGRNEQFFGPGTRLTVL.

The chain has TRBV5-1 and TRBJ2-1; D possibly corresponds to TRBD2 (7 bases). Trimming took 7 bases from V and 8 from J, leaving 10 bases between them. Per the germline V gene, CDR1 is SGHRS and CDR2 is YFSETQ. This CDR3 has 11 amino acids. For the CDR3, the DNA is TGCGCCAGCGGGGGGGCCTATGAGCAGTTCTTC. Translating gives CASGGAYEQFF.

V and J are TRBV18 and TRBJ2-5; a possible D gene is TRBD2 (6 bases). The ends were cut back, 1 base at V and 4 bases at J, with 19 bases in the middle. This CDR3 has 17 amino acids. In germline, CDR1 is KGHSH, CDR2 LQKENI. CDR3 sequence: CASSPRVSGEPTETQYF. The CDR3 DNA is TGTGCCAGCTCACCACGGGTTAGCGGAGAGCCTACAGAGACCCAGTACTTC. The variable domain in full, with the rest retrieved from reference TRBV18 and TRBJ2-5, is NAGVMQNPRHLVRRRGQEARLRCSPMKGHSHVYWYRQLPEEGLKFMVYLQKENIIDESGMPKERFSAEFPKEGPSILRIQQVVRGDSAAYFCASSPRVSGEPTETQYFGPGTRLLVL.

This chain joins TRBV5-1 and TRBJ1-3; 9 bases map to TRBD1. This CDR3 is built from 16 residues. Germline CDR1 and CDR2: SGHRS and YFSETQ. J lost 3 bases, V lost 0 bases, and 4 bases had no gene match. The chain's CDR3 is CASSLAGQGRGNTIYF. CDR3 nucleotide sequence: TGCGCCAGCAGCTTGGCGGGACAGGGTCGTGGAAACACCATATATTTT.

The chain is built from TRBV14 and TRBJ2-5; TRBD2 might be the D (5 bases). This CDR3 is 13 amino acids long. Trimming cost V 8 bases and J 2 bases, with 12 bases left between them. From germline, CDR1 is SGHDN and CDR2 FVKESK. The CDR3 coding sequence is TGTGCCAGCCGGAATTCGGGGCAAGAGACCCAGTACTTC. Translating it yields CASRNSGQETQYF. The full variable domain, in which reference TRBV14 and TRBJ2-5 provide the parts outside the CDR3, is EAGVTQFPSHSVIEKGQTVTLRCDPISGHDNLYWYRRVMGKEIKFLLHFVKESKQDESGMPNNRFLAERTGGTYSTLKVQPAELEDSGVYFCASRNSGQETQYFGPGTRLLVL.

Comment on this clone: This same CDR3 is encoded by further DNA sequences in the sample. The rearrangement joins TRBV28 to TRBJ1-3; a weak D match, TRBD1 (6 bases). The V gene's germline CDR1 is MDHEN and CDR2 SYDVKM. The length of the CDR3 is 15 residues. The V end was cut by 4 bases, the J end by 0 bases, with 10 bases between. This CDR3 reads CASSSTGFSGNTIYF. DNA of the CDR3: TGTGCCAGCAGTTCGACAGGCTTCTCTGGAAACACCATATATTTT.